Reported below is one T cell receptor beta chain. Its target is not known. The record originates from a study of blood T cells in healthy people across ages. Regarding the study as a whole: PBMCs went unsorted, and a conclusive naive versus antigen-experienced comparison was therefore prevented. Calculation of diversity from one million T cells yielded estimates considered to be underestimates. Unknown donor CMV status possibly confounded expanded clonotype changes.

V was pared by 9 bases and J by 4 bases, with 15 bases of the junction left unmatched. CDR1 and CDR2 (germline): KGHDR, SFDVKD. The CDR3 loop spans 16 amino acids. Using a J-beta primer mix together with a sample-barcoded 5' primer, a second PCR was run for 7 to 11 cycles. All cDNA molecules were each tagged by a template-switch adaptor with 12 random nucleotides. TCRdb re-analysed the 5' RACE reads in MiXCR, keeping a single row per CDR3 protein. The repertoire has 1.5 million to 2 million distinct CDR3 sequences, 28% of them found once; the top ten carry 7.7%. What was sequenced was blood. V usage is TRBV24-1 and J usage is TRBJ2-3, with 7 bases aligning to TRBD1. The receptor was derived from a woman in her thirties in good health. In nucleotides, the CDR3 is TGTGCCACCCTCAGACCCGGGACAGCGGTGGCAGATACGCAGTATTTT. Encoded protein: CATLRPGTAVADTQYF.